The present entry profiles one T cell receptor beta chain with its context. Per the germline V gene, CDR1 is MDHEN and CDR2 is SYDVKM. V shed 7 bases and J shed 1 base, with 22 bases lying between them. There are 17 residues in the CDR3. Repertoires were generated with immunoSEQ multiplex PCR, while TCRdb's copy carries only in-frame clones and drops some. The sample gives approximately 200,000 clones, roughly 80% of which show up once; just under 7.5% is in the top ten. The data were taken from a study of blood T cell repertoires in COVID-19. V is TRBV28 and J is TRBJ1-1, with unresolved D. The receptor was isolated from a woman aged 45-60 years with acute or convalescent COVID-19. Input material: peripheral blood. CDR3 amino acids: CASTYRRTAQRNTEAFF. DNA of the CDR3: TGTGCCAGCACCTATCGGAGGACGGCTCAGAGGAACACTGAAGCTTTCTTT.